These 2 T cell receptor beta chains share one sample of origin, sequenced in a study of cytomegalovirus exposure and HLA in healthy donors. PCR employed 60 Vbeta and 13 Jbeta primers. Libraries were prepared by immunoSEQ multiplex PCR; TCRdb keeps only in-frame clonotypes and omits some of them. The sample holds 140,000 or so clones, around a tenth seen once. Sequences were obtained from PBMCs. Receptor source: a male donor in good health and CMV-seronegative.

The V and J genes are TRBV7-2 and TRBJ1-5; D ambiguous. V lost 7 bases, J lost 6 bases, and 13 bases lay in between. The CDR3 has 13 residues. The germline V gene encodes CDR1 SGHTA and CDR2 FQGNSA. This CDR3 reads CASTQYVFQPQHF. The CDR3, as DNA: TGTGCCAGCACCCAGTACGTATTTCAGCCCCAGCATTTT.

The sample holds a few counts of this clone. The CDR3: CASSLAAGVRTGELFF. CDR3 sequence (DNA): TGCGCCAGCAGCTTGGCCGCAGGGGTGAGGACCGGGGAGCTGTTTTTT. The chain has TRBV5-1 and TRBJ2-2; the D gene is possibly TRBD1 (6 bases). Germline CDR1 SGHRS, CDR2 YFSETQ. This CDR3 spans 16 amino acids. Between the trimmed V and J ends, which lost 0 bases and 5 bases, there was a span of 14 bases.